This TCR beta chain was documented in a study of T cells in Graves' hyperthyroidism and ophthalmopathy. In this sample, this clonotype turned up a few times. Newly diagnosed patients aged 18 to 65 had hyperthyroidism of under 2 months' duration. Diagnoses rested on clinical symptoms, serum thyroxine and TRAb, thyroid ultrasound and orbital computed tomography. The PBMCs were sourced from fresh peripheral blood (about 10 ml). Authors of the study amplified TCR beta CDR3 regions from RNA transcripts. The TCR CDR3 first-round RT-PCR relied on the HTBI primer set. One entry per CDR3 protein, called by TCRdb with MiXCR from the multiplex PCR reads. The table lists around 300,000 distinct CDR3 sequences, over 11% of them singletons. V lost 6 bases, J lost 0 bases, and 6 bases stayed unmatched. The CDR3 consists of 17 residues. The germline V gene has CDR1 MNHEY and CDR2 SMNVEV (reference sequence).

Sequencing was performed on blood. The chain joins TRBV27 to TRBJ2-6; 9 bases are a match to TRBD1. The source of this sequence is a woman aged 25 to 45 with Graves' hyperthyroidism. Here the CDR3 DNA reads TGTGCCAGCAGCCCGGGACAGGGACTCTCTGGGGCCAACGTCCTGACTTTC. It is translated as CASSPGQGLSGANVLTF.